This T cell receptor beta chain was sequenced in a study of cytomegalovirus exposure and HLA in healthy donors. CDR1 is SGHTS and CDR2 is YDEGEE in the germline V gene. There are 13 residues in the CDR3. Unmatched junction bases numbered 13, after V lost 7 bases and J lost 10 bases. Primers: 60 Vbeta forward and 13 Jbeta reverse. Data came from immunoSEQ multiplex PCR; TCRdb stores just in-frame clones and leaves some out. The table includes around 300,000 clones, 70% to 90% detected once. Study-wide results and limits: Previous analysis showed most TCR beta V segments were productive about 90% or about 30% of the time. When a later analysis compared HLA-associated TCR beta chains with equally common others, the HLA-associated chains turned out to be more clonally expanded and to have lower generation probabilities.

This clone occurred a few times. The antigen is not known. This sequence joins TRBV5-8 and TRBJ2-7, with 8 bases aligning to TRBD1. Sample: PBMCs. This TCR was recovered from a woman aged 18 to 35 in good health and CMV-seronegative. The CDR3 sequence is CASLERGQVVQYF. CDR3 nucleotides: TGTGCCAGCCTCGAACGGGGACAGGTTGTTCAGTACTTC.